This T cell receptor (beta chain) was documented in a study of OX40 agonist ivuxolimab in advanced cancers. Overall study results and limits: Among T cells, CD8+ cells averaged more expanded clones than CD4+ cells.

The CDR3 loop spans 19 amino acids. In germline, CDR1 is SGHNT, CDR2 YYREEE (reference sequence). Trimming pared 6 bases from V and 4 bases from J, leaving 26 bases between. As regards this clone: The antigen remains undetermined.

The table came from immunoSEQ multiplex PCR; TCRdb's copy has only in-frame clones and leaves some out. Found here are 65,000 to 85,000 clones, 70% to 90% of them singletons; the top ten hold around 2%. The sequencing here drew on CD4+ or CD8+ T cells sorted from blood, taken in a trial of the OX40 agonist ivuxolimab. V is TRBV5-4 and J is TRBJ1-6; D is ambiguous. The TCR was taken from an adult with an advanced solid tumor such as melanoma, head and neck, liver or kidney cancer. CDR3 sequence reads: CASNPRQVAGLGYNSPLHF. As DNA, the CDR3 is TGTGCCAGCAACCCCCGCCAGGTTGCAGGCCTGGGGTATAATTCACCCCTCCACTTT.